The 5 T cell receptor beta chains given below trace back to one sample, sequenced in a study of cytomegalovirus exposure and HLA in healthy donors. Sequencing was performed with immunoSEQ multiplex PCR; in TCRdb, only in-frame clones are kept and a portion is missing. Of about 82,000 clones listed, 95% are singletons. The material sequenced was PBMCs. These TCRs come from a woman between 18 and 29 years old in good health and CMV-seronegative.

This chain joins TRBV5-1 and TRBJ1-2; no clear D gene. This CDR3 is 14 amino acids long. Germline values: CDR1 SGHRS, CDR2 YFSETQ. V shed 2 bases and J shed 3 bases, with 11 bases lying between them. The CDR3 spells CASSFGSADYGYTF. The CDR3, as DNA: TGCGCCAGCAGCTTTGGCTCGGCGGACTATGGCTACACCTTC.

The chain is built from TRBV9 and TRBJ2-1; 12 bases are a match to TRBD1. The V and J ends lost 4 bases and 9 bases, in that order; junction bases with no gene match: 14. This CDR3 has 17 amino acids. From germline, CDR1 is SGDLS and CDR2 YYNGEE. The DNA of the CDR3 is TGTGCCAGCAGCCCGGGTTTGGGGGACAGGGGGCACGGTGAGCAGTTCTTC. It yields the protein CASSPGLGDRGHGEQFF.

This clone was recorded once. The rearrangement joins TRBV19 to TRBJ1-4; 9 bases are a match to TRBD1. CDR1 is LNHDA and CDR2 is SQIVND in the germline V gene (reference sequence). V gave up 6 bases and J gave up 3 bases; unmatched junction bases: 5. CDR3 length: 15 amino acids. CDR3: CASRLTGGSNEKLFF. Written as DNA, the CDR3 is TGTGCCAGTAGACTTACAGGGGGCTCTAATGAAAAACTGTTTTTT.

This chain uses TRBV28 with TRBJ2-7, with TRBD2 matching 9 bases. Germline loops: CDR1 MDHEN, CDR2 SYDVKM. This CDR3 is built from 14 residues. Trimming cost V 7 bases and J 7 bases; bases outside gene matches: 11. The CDR3 protein is CASTPGGRAREQYF. CDR3 in DNA: TGTGCCAGCACCCCGGGCGGGAGGGCCCGGGAGCAGTACTTC.

J is TRBJ1-5 and V is TRBV28; D may be TRBD1 (5 bases). The CDR3 extends over 13 amino acids. Looked up from germline, CDR1 is MDHEN and CDR2 is SYDVKM. Trimming took off 7 bases at V and 4 bases at J, with 11 bases between the two ends. CDR3 residues: CASKSGGNQPQHF. CDR3 nucleotide sequence: TGTGCCAGCAAGTCCGGGGGGAATCAGCCCCAGCATTTT.